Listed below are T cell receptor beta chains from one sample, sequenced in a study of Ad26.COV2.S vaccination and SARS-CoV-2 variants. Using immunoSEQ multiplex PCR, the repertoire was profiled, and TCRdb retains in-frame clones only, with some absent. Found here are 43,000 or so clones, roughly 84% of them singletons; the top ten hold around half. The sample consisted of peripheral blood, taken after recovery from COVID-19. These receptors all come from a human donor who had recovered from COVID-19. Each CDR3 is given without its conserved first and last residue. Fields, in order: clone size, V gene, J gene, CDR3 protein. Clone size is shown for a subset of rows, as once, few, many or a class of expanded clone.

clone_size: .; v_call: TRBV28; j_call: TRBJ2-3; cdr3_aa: ASLGEGAGTDTQY
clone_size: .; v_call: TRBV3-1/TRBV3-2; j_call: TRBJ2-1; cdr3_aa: ASSQIAGGSYNEQF
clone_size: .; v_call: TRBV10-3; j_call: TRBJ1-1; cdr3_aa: AISVMAGGASTEAF
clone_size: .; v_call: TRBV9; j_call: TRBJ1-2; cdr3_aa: ASSVQSDYGYT
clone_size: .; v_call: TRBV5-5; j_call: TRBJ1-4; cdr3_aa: ASSLVPPDRAGYEKLF
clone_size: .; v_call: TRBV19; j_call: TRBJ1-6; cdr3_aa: ASRGRDDSPLH
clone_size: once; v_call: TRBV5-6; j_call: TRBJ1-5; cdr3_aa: ASSSWRVWQTNQPQH
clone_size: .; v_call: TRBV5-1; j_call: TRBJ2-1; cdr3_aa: ASTSRGLEGSEQF
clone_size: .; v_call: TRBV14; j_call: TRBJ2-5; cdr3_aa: ATSDRTIQETQY
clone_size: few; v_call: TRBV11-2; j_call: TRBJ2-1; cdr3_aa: ASSLRADSSYNEQF
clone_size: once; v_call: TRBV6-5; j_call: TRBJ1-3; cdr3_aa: ASTQERSGNTIY
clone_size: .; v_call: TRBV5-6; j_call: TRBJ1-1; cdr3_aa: ASRLTVNTEAF
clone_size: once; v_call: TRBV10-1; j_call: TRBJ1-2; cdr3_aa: ASSPIKNYGYT
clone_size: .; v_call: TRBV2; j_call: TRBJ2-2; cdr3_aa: ASSESKGGPNTGELF
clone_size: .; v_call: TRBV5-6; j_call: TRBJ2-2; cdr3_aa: ASSHRGGGELF
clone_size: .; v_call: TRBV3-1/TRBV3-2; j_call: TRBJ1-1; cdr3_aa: ASSGTGAPGAF
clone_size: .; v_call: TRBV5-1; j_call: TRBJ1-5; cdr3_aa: ASSLLGQDQPQH
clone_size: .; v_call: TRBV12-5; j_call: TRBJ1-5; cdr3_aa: ASGSSSNQPQH
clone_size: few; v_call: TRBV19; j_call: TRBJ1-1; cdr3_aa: ASSTDRLNTEAF
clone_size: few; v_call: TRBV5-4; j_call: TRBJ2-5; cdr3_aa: ASTSAGVAQETQY
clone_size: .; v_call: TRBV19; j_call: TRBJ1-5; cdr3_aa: ASKGGKQLGSNQPQH
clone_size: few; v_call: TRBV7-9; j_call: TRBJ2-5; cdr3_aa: ASIPGQYQETQY
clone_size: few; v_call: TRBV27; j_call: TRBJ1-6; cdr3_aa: ASSLGYPGHDNSPLH
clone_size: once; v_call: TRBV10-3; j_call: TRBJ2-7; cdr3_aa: AISEEGSGTYEQY
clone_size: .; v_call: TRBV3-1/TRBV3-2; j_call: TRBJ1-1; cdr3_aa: ASSRDDSRTEAF
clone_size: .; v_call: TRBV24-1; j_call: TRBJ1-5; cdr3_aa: ATSDSTGPGQPQH
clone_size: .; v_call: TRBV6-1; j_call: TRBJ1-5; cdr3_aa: ASSEERGYSNQPQH
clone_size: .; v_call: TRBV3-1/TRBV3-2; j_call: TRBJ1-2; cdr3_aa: ASSQNGDYGYT
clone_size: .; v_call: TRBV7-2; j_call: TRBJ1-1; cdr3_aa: ASSLMGQGPEAF
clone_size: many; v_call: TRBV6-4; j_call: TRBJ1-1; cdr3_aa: ASSLGGQGAEAF
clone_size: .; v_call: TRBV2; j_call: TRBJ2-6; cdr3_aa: ASGTSVAGANVLT
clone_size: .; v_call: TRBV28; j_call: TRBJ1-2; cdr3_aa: ASSLGGADLYGYT
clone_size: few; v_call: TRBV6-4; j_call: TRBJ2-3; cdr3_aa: ASSRTRTDTQY
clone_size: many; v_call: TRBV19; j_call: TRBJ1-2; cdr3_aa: ASSIGTVPGYT
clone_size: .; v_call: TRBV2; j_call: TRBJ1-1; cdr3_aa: ASTRQGSGTEAF
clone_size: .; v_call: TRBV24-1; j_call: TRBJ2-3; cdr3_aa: ATTQVGDGLSDTQY
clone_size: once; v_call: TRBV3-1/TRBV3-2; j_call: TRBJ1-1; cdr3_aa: ASSQGSGTEAF
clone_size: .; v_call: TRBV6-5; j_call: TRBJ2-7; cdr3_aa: ASILRGGGSEQY
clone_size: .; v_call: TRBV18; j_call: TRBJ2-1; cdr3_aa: ASSLAGGVSYNEQF
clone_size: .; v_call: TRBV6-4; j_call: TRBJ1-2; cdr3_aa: ASTSGAFNYGYT
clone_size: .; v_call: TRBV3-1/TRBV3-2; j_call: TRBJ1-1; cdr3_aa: ASSPHRGTEAF
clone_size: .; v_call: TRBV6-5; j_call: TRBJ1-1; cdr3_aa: ASSTLRGGWTEAF
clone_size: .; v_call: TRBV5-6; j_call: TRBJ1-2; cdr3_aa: ASSLGQETHSYGYT
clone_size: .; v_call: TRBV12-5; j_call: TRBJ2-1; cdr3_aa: ASGPTTSGRVNEQF
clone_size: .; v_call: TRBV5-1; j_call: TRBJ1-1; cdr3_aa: ASSTGTGSEAF